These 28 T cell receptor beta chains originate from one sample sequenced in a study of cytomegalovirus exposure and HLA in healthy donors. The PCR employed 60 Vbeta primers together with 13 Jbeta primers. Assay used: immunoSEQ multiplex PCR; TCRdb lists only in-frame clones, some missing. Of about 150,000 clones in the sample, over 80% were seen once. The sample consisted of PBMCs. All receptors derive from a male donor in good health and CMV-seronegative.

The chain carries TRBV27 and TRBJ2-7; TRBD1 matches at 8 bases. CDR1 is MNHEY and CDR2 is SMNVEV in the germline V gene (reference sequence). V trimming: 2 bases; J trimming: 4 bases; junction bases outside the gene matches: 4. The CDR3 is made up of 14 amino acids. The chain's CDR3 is CASSLNQGAYEQYF. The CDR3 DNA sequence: TGTGCCAGCAGTTTAAATCAGGGGGCGTACGAGCAGTACTTC.

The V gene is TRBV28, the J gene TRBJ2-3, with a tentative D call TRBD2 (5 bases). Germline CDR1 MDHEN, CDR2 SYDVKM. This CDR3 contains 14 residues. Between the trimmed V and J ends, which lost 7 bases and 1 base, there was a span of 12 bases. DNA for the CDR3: TGTGCCAGCACCCCATATAGCGGCACAGATACGCAGTATTTT. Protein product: CASTPYSGTDTQYF.

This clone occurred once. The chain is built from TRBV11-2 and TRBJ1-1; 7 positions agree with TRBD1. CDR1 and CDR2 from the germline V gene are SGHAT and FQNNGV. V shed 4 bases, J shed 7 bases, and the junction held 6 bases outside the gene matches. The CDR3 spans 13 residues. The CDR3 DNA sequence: TGTGCCAGCAGCTCGTCAGGGGGGTTTGAAGCTTTCTTT. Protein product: CASSSSGGFEAFF.

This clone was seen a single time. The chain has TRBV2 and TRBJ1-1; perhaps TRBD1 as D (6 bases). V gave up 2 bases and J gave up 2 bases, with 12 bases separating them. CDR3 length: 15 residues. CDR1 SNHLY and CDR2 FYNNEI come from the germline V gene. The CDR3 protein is CASSENGQLNTEAFF. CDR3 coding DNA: TGTGCCAGCAGTGAAAACGGACAGCTTAACACTGAAGCTTTCTTT.

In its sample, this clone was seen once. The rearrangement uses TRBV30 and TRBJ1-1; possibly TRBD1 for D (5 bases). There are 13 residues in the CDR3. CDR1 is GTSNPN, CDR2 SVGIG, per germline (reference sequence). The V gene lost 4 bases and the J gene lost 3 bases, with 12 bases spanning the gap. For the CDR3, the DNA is TGTGCCTGGAATCGTACCAGGGACACTGAAGCTTTCTTT. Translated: CAWNRTRDTEAFF. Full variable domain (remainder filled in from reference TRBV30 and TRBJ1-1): SQTIHQWPATLVQPVGSPLSLECTVEGTSNPNLYWYRQAAGRGLQLLFYSVGIGQISSEVPQNLSASRPQDRQFILSSKKLLLSDSGFYLCAWNRTRDTEAFFGQGTRLTVV.

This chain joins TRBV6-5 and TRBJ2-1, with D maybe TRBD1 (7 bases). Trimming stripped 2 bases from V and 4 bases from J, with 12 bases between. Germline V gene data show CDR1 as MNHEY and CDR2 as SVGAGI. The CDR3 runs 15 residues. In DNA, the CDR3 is TGTGCCAGCAGTTACGGCGGGACAGCATACAATGAGCAGTTCTTC. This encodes CASSYGGTAYNEQFF.

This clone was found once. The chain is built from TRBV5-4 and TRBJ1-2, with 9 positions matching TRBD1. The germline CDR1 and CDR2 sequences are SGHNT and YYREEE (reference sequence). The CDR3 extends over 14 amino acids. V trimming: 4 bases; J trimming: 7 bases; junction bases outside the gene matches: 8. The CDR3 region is CASSQDRGIGGYTF. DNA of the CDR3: TGTGCCAGCAGCCAGGACAGGGGAATCGGTGGCTACACCTTC.

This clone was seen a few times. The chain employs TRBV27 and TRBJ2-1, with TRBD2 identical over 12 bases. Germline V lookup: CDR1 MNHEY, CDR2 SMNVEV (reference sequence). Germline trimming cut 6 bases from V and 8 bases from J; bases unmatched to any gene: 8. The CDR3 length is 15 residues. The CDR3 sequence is CASSHRLAGDYEQFF. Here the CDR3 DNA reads TGTGCCAGCAGCCACCGACTAGCGGGAGACTATGAGCAGTTCTTC.

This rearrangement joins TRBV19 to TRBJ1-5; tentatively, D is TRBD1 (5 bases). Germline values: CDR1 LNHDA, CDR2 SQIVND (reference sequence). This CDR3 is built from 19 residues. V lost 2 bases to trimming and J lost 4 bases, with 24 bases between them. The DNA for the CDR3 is TGTGCCAGTAGTATATCCTTACGTGTGGCCAGGGATACGAATCAGCCCCAGCATTTT. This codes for CASSISLRVARDTNQPQHF.

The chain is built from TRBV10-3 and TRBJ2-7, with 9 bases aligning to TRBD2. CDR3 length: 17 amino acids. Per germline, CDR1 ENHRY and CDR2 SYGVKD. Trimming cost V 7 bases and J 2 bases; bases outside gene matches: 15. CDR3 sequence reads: CAITPSLAGARTYEQYF. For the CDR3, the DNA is TGTGCCATCACCCCGAGCTTAGCGGGGGCCCGAACCTACGAGCAGTACTTC.

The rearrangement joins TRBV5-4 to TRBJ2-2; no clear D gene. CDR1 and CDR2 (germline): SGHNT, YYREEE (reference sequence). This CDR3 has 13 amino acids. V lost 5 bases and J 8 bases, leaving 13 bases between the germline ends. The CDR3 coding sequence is TGTGCCAGCAGTCGAGGTGATTTTGGGGAGCTGTTTTTT. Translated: CASSRGDFGELFF.

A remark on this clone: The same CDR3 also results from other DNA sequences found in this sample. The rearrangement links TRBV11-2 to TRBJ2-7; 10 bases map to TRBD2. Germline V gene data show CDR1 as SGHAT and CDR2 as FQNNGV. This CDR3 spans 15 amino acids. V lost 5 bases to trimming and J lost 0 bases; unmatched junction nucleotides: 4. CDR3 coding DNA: TGTGCCAGCAGCCTCGCTAGCGGGAGCTCCTACGAGCAGTACTTC. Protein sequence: CASSLASGSSYEQYF.

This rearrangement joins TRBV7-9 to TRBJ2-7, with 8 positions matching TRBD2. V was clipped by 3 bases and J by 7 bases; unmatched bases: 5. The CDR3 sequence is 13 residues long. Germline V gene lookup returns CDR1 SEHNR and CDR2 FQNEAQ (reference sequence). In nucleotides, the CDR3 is TGTGCCAGCAGCTTGGGACTAGAGGGTGAGCAGTACTTC. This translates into CASSLGLEGEQYF.

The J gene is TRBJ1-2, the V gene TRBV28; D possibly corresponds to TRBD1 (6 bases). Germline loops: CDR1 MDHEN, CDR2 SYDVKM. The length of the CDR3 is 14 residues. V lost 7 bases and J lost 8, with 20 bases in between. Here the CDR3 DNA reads TGTGCCAGCACCCAGACAGCGCCCCAGGGGGGCTACACCTTC. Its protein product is CASTQTAPQGGYTF.

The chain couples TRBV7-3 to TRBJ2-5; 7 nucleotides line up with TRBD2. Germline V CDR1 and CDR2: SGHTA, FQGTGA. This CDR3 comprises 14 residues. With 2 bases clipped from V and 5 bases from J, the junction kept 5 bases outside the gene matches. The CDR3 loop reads CASSLRASGETQYF. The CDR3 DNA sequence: TGTGCCAGCAGCTTACGGGCTAGCGGCGAGACCCAGTACTTC.

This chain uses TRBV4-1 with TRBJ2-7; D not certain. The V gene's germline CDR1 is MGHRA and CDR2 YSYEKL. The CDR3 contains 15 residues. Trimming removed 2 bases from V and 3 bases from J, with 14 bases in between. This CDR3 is CASSQNVASSYEQYF. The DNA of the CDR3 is TGCGCCAGCAGCCAAAACGTCGCCTCCAGCTACGAGCAGTACTTC.

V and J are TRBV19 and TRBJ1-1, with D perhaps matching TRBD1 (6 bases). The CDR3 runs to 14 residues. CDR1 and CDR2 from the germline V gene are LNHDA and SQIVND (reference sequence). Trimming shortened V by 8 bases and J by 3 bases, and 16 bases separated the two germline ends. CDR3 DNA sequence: TGTGCCAGTCATAAGGGGACATTATACACTGAAGCTTTCTTT. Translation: CASHKGTLYTEAFF.

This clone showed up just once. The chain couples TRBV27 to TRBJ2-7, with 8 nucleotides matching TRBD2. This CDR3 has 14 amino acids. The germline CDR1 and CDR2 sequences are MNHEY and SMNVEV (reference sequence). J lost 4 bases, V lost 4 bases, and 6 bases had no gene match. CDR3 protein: CASSYSGVVYEQYF. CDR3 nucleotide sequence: TGTGCCAGCAGTTATAGCGGGGTAGTGTACGAGCAGTACTTC.

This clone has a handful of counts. Here the CDR3 DNA reads TGTGCCAGTAGTAACACAGGGGCGAGGAATGAAAAACTGTTTTTT. Its protein product is CASSNTGARNEKLFF. The chain links TRBV19 to TRBJ1-4; 7 positions agree with TRBD1. V shed 4 bases, J shed 5 bases, and the junction held 7 bases outside the gene matches. This CDR3 comprises 15 residues. Per the germline V gene, CDR1 is LNHDA and CDR2 is SQIVND (reference sequence). Full variable domain (outside the CDR3, taken from reference TRBV19 and TRBJ1-4): DGGITQSPKYLFRKEGQNVTLSCEQNLNHDAMYWYRQDPGQGLRLIYYSQIVNDFQKGDIAEGYSVSREKKESFPLTVTSAQKNPTAFYLCASSNTGARNEKLFFGSGTQLSVL.

CDR3 residues: CASSQRGIMNTEAFF. In DNA, the CDR3 is TGTGCCAGCAGCCAACGAGGGATCATGAACACTGAAGCTTTCTTT. The V and J genes are TRBV14 and TRBJ1-1; D is unresolved. Germline CDR1 reads SGHDN; CDR2 reads FVKESK. V dropped 2 bases and J dropped 0 bases, with 10 bases sitting between them. The CDR3 extends over 15 amino acids.

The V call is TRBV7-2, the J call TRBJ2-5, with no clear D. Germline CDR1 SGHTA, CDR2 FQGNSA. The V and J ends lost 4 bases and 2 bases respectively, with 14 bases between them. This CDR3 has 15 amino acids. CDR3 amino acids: CASSSMGPTQETQYF. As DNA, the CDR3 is TGTGCCAGCAGCTCCATGGGCCCTACACAAGAGACCCAGTACTTC. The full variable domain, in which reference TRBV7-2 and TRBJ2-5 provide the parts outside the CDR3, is GAGVSQSPSNKVTEKGKDVELRCDPISGHTALYWYRQSLGQGLEFLIYFQGNSAPDKSGLPSDRFSAERTGGSVSTLTIQRTQQEDSAVYLCASSSMGPTQETQYFGPGTRLLVL.

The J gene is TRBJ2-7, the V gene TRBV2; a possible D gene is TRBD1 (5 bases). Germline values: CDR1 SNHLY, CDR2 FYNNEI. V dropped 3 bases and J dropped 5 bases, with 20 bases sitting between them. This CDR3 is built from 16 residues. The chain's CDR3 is CASSDRATGFRDEQYF. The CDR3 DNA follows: TGTGCCAGCAGTGACCGGGCAACCGGTTTCAGGGACGAGCAGTACTTC.

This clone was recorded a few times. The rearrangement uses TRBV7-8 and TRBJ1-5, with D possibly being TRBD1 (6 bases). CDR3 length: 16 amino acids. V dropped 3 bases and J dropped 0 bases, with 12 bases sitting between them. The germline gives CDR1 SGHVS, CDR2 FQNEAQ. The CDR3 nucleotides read TGTGCCAGCAGCTTCGGGACACTTTATAGCAATCAGCCCCAGCATTTT. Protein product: CASSFGTLYSNQPQHF. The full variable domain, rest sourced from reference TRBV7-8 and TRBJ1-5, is GAGVSQSPRYKVAKRGQDVALRCDPISGHVSLFWYQQALGQGPEFLTYFQNEAQLDKSGLPSDRFFAERPEGSVSTLKIQRTQQEDSAVYLCASSFGTLYSNQPQHFGDGTRLSIL.

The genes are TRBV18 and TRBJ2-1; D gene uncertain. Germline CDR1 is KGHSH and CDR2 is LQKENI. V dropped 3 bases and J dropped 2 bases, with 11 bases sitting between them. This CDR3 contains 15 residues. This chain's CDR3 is CASSPTEKPYNEQFF. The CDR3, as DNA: TGTGCCAGCTCACCCACCGAAAAGCCCTACAATGAGCAGTTCTTC. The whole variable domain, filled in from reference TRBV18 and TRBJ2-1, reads NAGVMQNPRHLVRRRGQEARLRCSPMKGHSHVYWYRQLPEEGLKFMVYLQKENIIDESGMPKERFSAEFPKEGPSILRIQQVVRGDSAAYFCASSPTEKPYNEQFFGPGTRLTVL.

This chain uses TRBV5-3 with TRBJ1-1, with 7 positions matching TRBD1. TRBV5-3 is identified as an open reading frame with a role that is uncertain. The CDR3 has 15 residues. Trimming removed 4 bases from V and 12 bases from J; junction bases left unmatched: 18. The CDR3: CARSLVTGTELGTFF. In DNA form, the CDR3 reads TGTGCCAGAAGCCTAGTAACCGGGACAGAACTTGGAACTTTCTTT.

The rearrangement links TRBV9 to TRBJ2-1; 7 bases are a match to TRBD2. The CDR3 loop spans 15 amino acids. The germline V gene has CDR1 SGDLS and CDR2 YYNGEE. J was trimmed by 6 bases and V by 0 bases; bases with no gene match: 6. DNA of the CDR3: TGTGCCAGCAGCGTAGCGGGCGGGGAGGGCAATGAGCAGTTCTTC. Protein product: CASSVAGGEGNEQFF.

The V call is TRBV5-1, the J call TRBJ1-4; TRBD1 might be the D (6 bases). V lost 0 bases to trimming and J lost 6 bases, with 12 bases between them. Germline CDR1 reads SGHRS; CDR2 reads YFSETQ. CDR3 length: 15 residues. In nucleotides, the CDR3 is TGCGCCAGCAGCTTGGGAACAGGGATGGATGAAAAACTGTTTTTT. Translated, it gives CASSLGTGMDEKLFF.

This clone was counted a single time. For the CDR3, the DNA is TGTGCCAGCAGCCGGTGGGGACTAGCGGGATTCCGGGGGGAGACCCAGTACTTC. Translation gives CASSRWGLAGFRGETQYF. This chain uses TRBV7-8 with TRBJ2-5; 13 positions match TRBD2. Looked up from germline, CDR1 is SGHVS and CDR2 is FQNEAQ. The CDR3 covers 18 residues. The V gene end was trimmed by 5 bases and the J gene end by 5 bases; junction bases not matched to a gene: 14.